This T cell receptor (beta chain) was sequenced in a study of CDR3 diversity in severe acne. CDR3 size: 10 residues. The V gene's germline CDR1 is SNHLY and CDR2 FYNNEI. Trimming pared 7 bases from V and 11 bases from J, leaving 11 bases between. TCRdb ran MiXCR on the PCR reads and lists one entry per CDR3 protein. The sample carries roughly 100,000 distinct CDR3 sequences, 51% recorded once. The sequenced sample was blood. The chain joins TRBV2 to TRBJ2-5, with a weak D call TRBD2 (6 bases). This clonotype was sampled from a male donor with acne. As DNA, the CDR3 is TGTGCCAGCAAAGCGGGTGAGCAGTACTTC. Translation: CASKAGEQYF.